This T cell receptor beta chain stems from a study of blood T cell repertoires in COVID-19. Study details: Samples taken during acute and convalescent COVID-19 were collected in the United States, Italy and Spain. Sources were T cells, B-cell-depleted T cells, or PBMCs; the material itself was cDNA or gDNA.

As handled by the study authors: For nucleated cells, counts were estimated from reference gene primer amplification. Repertoires were generated with immunoSEQ multiplex PCR, while TCRdb's copy carries only in-frame clones and drops some. V and J calls plus clone size are reproduced from that table; the DNA served to infer D and trimming. This sample yields 110,000 to 150,000 clones, of which almost 90% are seen a single time; 1.5% to 1.7% belongs to the top ten. The length of the CDR3 is 16 residues. V lost 6 bases, J lost 4 bases, and 10 bases stayed unmatched. Germline-derived CDR1 and CDR2 are MDHEN and SYDVKM.

The sequence came from a woman aged 55-69 years with acute or convalescent COVID-19. This chain joins TRBV28 and TRBJ2-5, with 11 bases identical to TRBD1. The sample consisted of peripheral blood. In nucleotides, the CDR3 is TGTGCCAGCAGCCTTCCGGGACAGGGGGGGTTAGAGACCCAGTACTTC. Translating gives CASSLPGQGGLETQYF.